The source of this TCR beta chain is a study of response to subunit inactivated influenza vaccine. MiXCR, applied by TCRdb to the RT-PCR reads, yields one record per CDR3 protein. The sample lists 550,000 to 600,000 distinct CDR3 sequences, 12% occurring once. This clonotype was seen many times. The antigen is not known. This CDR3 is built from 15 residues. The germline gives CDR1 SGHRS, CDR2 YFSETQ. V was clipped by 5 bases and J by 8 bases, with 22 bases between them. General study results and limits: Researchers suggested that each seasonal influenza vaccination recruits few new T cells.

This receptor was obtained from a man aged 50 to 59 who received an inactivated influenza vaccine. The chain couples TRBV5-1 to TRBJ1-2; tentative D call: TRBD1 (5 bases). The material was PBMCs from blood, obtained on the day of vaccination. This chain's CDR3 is CASRSSGTGEWGYTF. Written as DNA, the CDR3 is TGCGCCAGCAGATCTTCCGGGACGGGAGAATGGGGCTACACCTTC.